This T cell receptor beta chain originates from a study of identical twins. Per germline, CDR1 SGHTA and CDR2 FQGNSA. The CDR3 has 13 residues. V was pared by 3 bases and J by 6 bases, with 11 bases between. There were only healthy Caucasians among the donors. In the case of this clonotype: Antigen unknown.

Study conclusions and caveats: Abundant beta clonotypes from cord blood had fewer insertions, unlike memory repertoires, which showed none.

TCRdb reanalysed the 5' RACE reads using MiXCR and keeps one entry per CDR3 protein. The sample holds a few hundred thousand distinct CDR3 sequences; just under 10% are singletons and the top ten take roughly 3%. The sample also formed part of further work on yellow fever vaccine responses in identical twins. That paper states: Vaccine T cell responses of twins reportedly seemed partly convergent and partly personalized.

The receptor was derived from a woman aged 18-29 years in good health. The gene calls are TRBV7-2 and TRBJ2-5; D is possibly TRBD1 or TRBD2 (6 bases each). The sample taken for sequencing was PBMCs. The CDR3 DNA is TGTGCCAGCAGCTTTTCGGGGGCACAGACCCAGTACTTC. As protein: CASSFSGAQTQYF.